This T cell receptor (beta chain) came from a study of blood T cell repertoires in COVID-19. The CDR3 has 14 amino acids. Profiled with immunoSEQ multiplex PCR; TCRdb holds only in-frame clones, not every one. The table has approximately 26,000 clones, around 79% seen once. Sequenced material: peripheral blood. The gene calls are TRBV21-1 and TRBJ2-1; TRBD2 is the table's D call and was not checked against the DNA. TRBV21-1 is given as a pseudogene. The clonotype originates from a man older than 75 with active or convalescent COVID-19. CDR3 in DNA: TGTGCCAGCAGCAACGGGGGTGCCCACAATGAGCAGTTCTTC. This translates into CASSNGGAHNEQFF.